Listed below are T cell receptor beta chains from one sample, sequenced in a study of T cells in Graves' hyperthyroidism and ophthalmopathy. TCRdb reprocessed the multiplex PCR reads via MiXCR and lists one record per CDR3 protein. The sample lists more than 450,000 distinct CDR3 sequences, 12% to 15% occurring once. The source material was blood. The source of these receptors is a woman aged 40 to 55 with Graves' hyperthyroidism. Both conserved end residues are part of each CDR3. The order of the fields is J gene, clone size, D gene, V gene, CDR3 protein, CDR3 DNA. D genes are given only for firm matches. Only part of the rows carry a size: once, few, many, or a class if the clone is expanded.

J: TRBJ2-3
size: many
D: TRBD1
V: TRBV13
CDR3: CASSLGRTGGGDTQYF
DNA: TGTGCCAGCAGCTTAGGCCGGACAGGGGGTGGAGATACGCAGTATTTT

J: TRBJ2-7
size: .
D: TRBD2
V: TRBV6-5
CDR3: CASSFTSGGIYEQYF
DNA: TGTGCCAGCAGTTTCACTAGCGGAGGGATCTACGAGCAGTACTTC

J: TRBJ2-1
size: .
D: TRBD2
V: TRBV9
CDR3: CASSVGAGAGHEQFF
DNA: TGTGCCAGCAGCGTAGGAGCGGGAGCTGGGCATGAGCAGTTCTTC

J: TRBJ1-5
size: .
D: .
V: TRBV9
CDR3: CASSRGGGDNQPQHF
DNA: TGTGCCAGCAGCCGAGGGGGGGGGGACAATCAGCCCCAGCATTTT

J: TRBJ1-1
size: few
D: TRBD1
V: TRBV12-3/TRBV12-4
CDR3: CASSFGIRGPFTEAFF
DNA: TGTGCCAGCAGTTTTGGTATCAGGGGGCCTTTCACTGAAGCTTTCTTT

J: TRBJ2-5
size: few
D: .
V: TRBV6-1
CDR3: CASTRSRRETQYF
DNA: TGTGCCAGCACCAGGTCCCGACGGGAGACCCAGTACTTC

J: TRBJ1-1
size: few
D: TRBD1
V: TRBV12-3/TRBV12-4
CDR3: CASSRGQVYTFF
DNA: TGTGCCAGCAGTCGCGGACAGGTTTACACTTTCTTT

J: TRBJ2-2
size: few
D: .
V: TRBV19
CDR3: CASSTLKRGEAGELFF
DNA: TGTGCCAGTAGCACCCTTAAACGGGGCGAGGCAGGGGAGCTGTTTTTT

J: TRBJ2-2
size: many
D: .
V: TRBV28
CDR3: CASKLRGGELFF
DNA: TGTGCCAGCAAACTGAGGGGTGGGGAGCTGTTTTTT

J: TRBJ2-6
size: few
D: TRBD1
V: TRBV19
CDR3: CASSKKSTGTGYAGANVLTF
DNA: TGTGCCAGTAGTAAGAAGAGCACCGGGACAGGGTATGCTGGGGCCAACGTCCTGACTTTC

J: TRBJ2-7
size: .
D: .
V: TRBV12-3/TRBV12-4
CDR3: CAGRPYEQYF
DNA: TGTGCCGGGCGACCCTACGAGCAGTACTTC

J: TRBJ2-3
size: few
D: TRBD2
V: TRBV7-2
CDR3: CASSLVREWKDTQYF
DNA: TGTGCCAGCAGCCTGGTGCGGGAGTGGAAAGATACGCAGTATTTT